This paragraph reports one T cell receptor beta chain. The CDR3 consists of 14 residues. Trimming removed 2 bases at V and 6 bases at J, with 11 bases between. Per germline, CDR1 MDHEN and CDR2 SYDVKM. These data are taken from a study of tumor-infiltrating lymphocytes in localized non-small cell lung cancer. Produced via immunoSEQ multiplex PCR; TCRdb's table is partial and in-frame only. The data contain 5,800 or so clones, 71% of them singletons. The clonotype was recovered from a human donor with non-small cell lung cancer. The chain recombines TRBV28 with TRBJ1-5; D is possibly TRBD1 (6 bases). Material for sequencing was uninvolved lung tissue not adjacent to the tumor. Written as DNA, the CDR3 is TGTGCCAGCAGTTTAGGGCAGGGGATTCAGCCCCAGCATTTT. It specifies CASSLGQGIQPQHF.